Listed here are 14 T cell receptor beta chains from one sample, sequenced in a study of blood T cell repertoires in COVID-19. Assay: immunoSEQ multiplex PCR; the TCRdb copy retains only in-frame clones and omits some. The sample yields about 140,000 clones, under 80% seen once. The sequencing sample was made of peripheral blood. Every receptor here comes from a man older than 75 with acute or convalescent COVID-19.

There are a few counts of this clone. V is TRBV12-3 or TRBV12-4 and J is TRBJ1-3; D call uncertain. Trimming removed 3 bases at V and 1 base at J, with 4 bases between. This CDR3 has 13 amino acids. CDR3 DNA: TGTGCCAGCAGTTTTCTGTCTGGAAACACCATATATTTT. It is translated as CASSFLSGNTIYF.

This chain links TRBV28 with TRBJ2-5; 7 bases match TRBD2. The CDR3 spans 14 residues. Germline values: CDR1 MDHEN, CDR2 SYDVKM. V trimming: 3 bases; J trimming: 3 bases; junction bases outside the gene matches: 4. In DNA form, the CDR3 reads TGTGCCAGCAGTTTGTGGGGGAGGGAAGAGACCCAGTACTTC. This encodes CASSLWGREETQYF.

This clone was seen just once. The CDR3 DNA reads TGTGCCACCAGCAGAGTCATAGCGGGGGAACCCGAGCAGTACTTC. Protein product: CATSRVIAGEPEQYF. The chain employs TRBV15 and TRBJ2-7, with TRBD2 matching over 9 bases. CDR3 length equals 15 residues. The V segment lost 1 base and the J segment 6 bases; nucleotides outside the gene matches: 7. CDR1 and CDR2 (germline): LNHNV, YYDKDF (reference sequence). Drawing the rest from reference TRBV15 and TRBJ2-7, the complete variable domain is DAMVIQNPRYQVTQFGKPVTLSCSQTLNHNVMYWYQQKSSQAPKLLFHYYDKDFNNEADTPDNFQSRRPNTSFCFLDIRSPGLGDTAMYLCATSRVIAGEPEQYFGPGTRLTVT.

This chain uses TRBV7-2 with TRBJ2-2; 13 nucleotides agree with TRBD2. The trim removed 1 base at V and 4 bases at J, leaving 3 bases unmatched. This CDR3 is built from 17 residues. The germline V gene encodes CDR1 SGHTA and CDR2 FQGNSA. The CDR3 DNA is TGTGCCAGCAGCTTAGGACTAGCGGGGGGCCGCACCGGGGAGCTGTTTTTT. This sequence encodes CASSLGLAGGRTGELFF.

The rearrangement uses TRBV5-1 and TRBJ1-2; D is uncertain. V lost 2 bases, J lost 2 bases, and 13 bases lay in between. CDR3 length: 15 amino acids. Germline CDR1 SGHRS, CDR2 YFSETQ. CDR3 DNA sequence: TGCGCCAGCAGCTTAGGTGGAGAGGGCAACTATGGCTACACCTTC. Protein: CASSLGGEGNYGYTF.

The rearrangement joins TRBV11-2 to TRBJ2-2; D perhaps matches TRBD1 (5 bases). From germline, CDR1 is SGHAT and CDR2 FQNNGV. The CDR3 spans 16 residues. Between the trimmed V and J ends, which lost 6 bases and 1 base, there was a span of 15 bases. Here the CDR3 DNA reads TGTGCCAGCAGTCAAGACTTGGGGCAGAACACCGGGGAGCTGTTTTTT. This encodes CASSQDLGQNTGELFF.

This chain connects TRBV3-1 (or the pseudogene TRBV3-2) to TRBJ2-2, with D hard to call. Trimming took off 5 bases at V and 4 bases at J, with 11 bases between the two ends. The CDR3 is 14 residues long. Germline V gene lookup returns CDR1 LGHDT and CDR2 YNNKEL (reference sequence). The CDR3 region is CASSEARGTGELFF. The CDR3 DNA is TGTGCCAGCAGCGAGGCCCGAGGCACCGGGGAGCTGTTTTTT.

V gene TRBV7-9 combines with J gene TRBJ1-1; possibly TRBD1 for D (5 bases). The CDR3 totals 13 residues. Germline V gene lookup returns CDR1 SEHNR and CDR2 FQNEAQ (reference sequence). V was trimmed by 3 bases and J by 5 bases, leaving 10 bases between them. The CDR3 here is CASSFREGTEAFF. CDR3 sequence (DNA): TGTGCCAGCAGCTTCAGGGAGGGGACTGAAGCTTTCTTT.

The chain joins TRBV4-1 to TRBJ2-5; D perhaps matches TRBD2 (6 bases). The germline CDR1 and CDR2 sequences are MGHRA and YSYEKL. The CDR3 extends over 16 amino acids. The ends were cut back, 0 bases at V and 5 bases at J, with 16 bases in the middle. CDR3 nucleotide sequence: TGCGCCAGCAGCCAAGATAGCGGCGCTCTTGGGGAGACCCAGTACTTC. This gives the protein CASSQDSGALGETQYF.

V is TRBV28 and J is TRBJ2-4; a weak D match, TRBD2 (6 bases). Germline loops: CDR1 MDHEN, CDR2 SYDVKM. The CDR3 extends over 15 amino acids. Trimming removed 2 bases from V and 3 bases from J, with 11 bases in between. CDR3 loop: CASSLGGVGKNIQYF. In DNA form, the CDR3 reads TGTGCCAGCAGTTTAGGAGGGGTTGGCAAAAACATTCAGTACTTC.

V gene TRBV19 combines with J gene TRBJ1-3, with 10 bases fitting TRBD1. Germline CDR1 reads LNHDA; CDR2 reads SQIVND (reference sequence). The length of the CDR3 is 19 residues. V shed 4 bases, J shed 0 bases, and the junction held 12 bases outside the gene matches. The CDR3 DNA reads as TGTGCCAGTAGTACAAGCGTCTGGACAGGGGGTAGCTCTGGAAACACCATATATTTT. Translated: CASSTSVWTGGSSGNTIYF.

V usage is TRBV3-1 (or the pseudogene TRBV3-2) and J usage is TRBJ1-4; 8 positions agree with TRBD1. The CDR3 is 15 amino acids. Germline CDR1 reads LGHDT; CDR2 reads YNNKEL (reference sequence). V was clipped by 0 bases and J by 4 bases; unmatched bases: 1. CDR3 DNA sequence: TGTGCCAGCAGCCAAGAAACAGGGGGTAATGAAAAACTGTTTTTT. It translates to CASSQETGGNEKLFF.

The CDR3, as DNA: TGTGCCAGCAGCTTAAGCGGGGGCAGGTTTGATGAGCAGTTCTTC. Translated: CASSLSGGRFDEQFF. J is TRBJ2-1 and V is TRBV7-3; tentative D call: TRBD2 (7 bases). CDR1 is SGHTA and CDR2 is FQGTGA in the germline V gene. The CDR3 is 15 residues long. Trimming removed 1 base from V and 8 bases from J, with 15 bases in between.

The gene calls are TRBV7-8 and TRBJ2-1; TRBD2 matches 8 bases. The V segment lost 5 bases and the J segment 7 bases; nucleotides outside the gene matches: 4. This CDR3 comprises 13 residues. CDR1 and CDR2 from the germline V gene are SGHVS and FQNEAQ. CDR3 sequence (DNA): TGTGCCAGCAGCCTAGGCGGGAGGAATGAGCAGTTCTTC. It yields the protein CASSLGGRNEQFF.